Shown below are 9 T cell receptor beta chains from a single sample sequenced in a study of regulatory T cells in long-lasting Graves disease. Time point indicated: newly diagnosed GD, antithyroid drugs for less than 3 months. PBMCs were the source of the RNA used for TCR sequencing. Library construction for TCR beta used iRepertoire HTBI primers and Arm-PCR of CDR3 regions. MiXCR was run by TCRdb on the multiplex PCR reads, yielding one entry per CDR3 protein. The table has about 350,000 distinct CDR3 sequences, 16% seen once. These data also formed part of another study, on T cells in Graves' hyperthyroidism and ophthalmopathy.

The sequencing here drew on peripheral blood mononuclear cells (PBMCs), taken at new diagnosis, from a patient treated with antithyroid drugs. These receptors originate from a woman aged 18-29 years with Graves disease.

Here the CDR3 DNA reads TGCGCCAGCAGCTTGACAGGGGTCGGTTCCTATGGCTACACCTTC. Its translation is CASSLTGVGSYGYTF. The chain carries TRBV5-1 and TRBJ1-2; 7 positions agree with TRBD1. Germline trimming cut 1 base from V and 4 bases from J; bases unmatched to any gene: 7. The CDR3 spans 15 residues. From germline, CDR1 is SGHRS and CDR2 YFSETQ. Full variable domain (outside the CDR3, taken from reference TRBV5-1 and TRBJ1-2): KAGVTQTPRYLIKTRGQQVTLSCSPISGHRSVSWYQQTPGQGLQFLFEYFSETQRNKGNFPGRFSGRQFSNSRSEMNVSTLELGDSALYLCASSLTGVGSYGYTFGSGTRLTVV.

This clonotype was observed at least ten times. The chain uses TRBV5-1 and TRBJ2-7; TRBD1 matches at 10 bases. The V gene's germline CDR1 is SGHRS and CDR2 YFSETQ. The CDR3 spans 14 residues. V shed 4 bases, J shed 2 bases, and the junction held 3 bases outside the gene matches. Written as DNA, the CDR3 is TGCGCCAGCAGCATGGGACAGGGGCCCTACGAGCAGTACTTC. Translated, it gives CASSMGQGPYEQYF.

This clonotype occurred many times. The V gene is TRBV30, the J gene TRBJ1-5; D is ambiguous. This CDR3 is built from 13 residues. Trimming removed 2 bases from V and 5 bases from J, with 10 bases in between. Germline loops: CDR1 GTSNPN, CDR2 SVGIG (reference sequence). This CDR3 reads CAWSQDRDQPQHF. CDR3 nucleotide sequence: TGTGCCTGGAGTCAGGACCGAGATCAGCCCCAGCATTTT. The full variable domain, in which reference TRBV30 and TRBJ1-5 provide the parts outside the CDR3, is SQTIHQWPATLVQPVGSPLSLECTVEGTSNPNLYWYRQAAGRGLQLLFYSVGIGQISSEVPQNLSASRPQDRQFILSSKKLLLSDSGFYLCAWSQDRDQPQHFGDGTRLSIL.

This clonotype was observed many times. V gene TRBV6-1 combines with J gene TRBJ1-5; D is possibly TRBD1 (5 bases). V lost 8 bases to trimming and J lost 0 bases, with 14 bases between them. The germline gives CDR1 MNHNS, CDR2 SASEGT. The CDR3 covers 15 residues. This chain's CDR3 is CASLRDQYSNQPQHF. CDR3 bases: TGTGCCAGCCTCCGGGACCAATATAGCAATCAGCCCCAGCATTTT.

There are many counts of this clonotype. This chain connects TRBV28 to TRBJ1-2, with a possible D match to TRBD1 (6 bases). The CDR3 extends over 12 amino acids. V was pared by 5 bases and J by 5 bases, with 9 bases between. Per germline, CDR1 MDHEN and CDR2 SYDVKM. CDR3 residues: CASSQQGYGYTF. The DNA of the CDR3 is TGTGCCAGCAGTCAACAGGGATATGGCTACACCTTC.

This clonotype was seen ten or more times. The chain employs TRBV5-1 and TRBJ2-1; D unclear. With 3 bases removed from V and 6 bases from J, the gap between germline ends came to 16 bases. This CDR3 has 15 residues. The V gene's germline CDR1 is SGHRS and CDR2 YFSETQ. In DNA form, the CDR3 reads TGCGCCAGCAGCTCCCGAGGTTCCAGTTCCAATGAGCAGTTCTTC. Encoded protein: CASSSRGSSSNEQFF.

The gene calls are TRBV4-1 and TRBJ1-5; D is possibly TRBD1 (5 bases). The germline V gene has CDR1 MGHRA and CDR2 YSYEKL. V shed 1 base and J shed 4 bases, with 14 bases lying between them. This CDR3 contains 16 residues. The CDR3 region has the DNA TGCGCCAGCAGCCAAGGGGTGCAGGCAGGGAATCAGCCCCAGCATTTT. Protein product: CASSQGVQAGNQPQHF.

The chain couples TRBV4-2 to TRBJ1-4, with TRBD1 matching over 7 bases. The CDR3 loop spans 16 amino acids. Germline-derived CDR1 and CDR2 are LGHNA and YNFKEQ. The J segment lost 3 bases and the V segment lost 1 base, leaving 5 bases of the junction unmatched. The chain's CDR3 is CASSQGSGQSNEKLFF. The CDR3 nucleotides are TGTGCCAGCAGCCAAGGTTCGGGACAGTCTAATGAAAAACTGTTTTTT.

This clonotype was observed many times. The chain combines TRBV27 with TRBJ2-1; 9 bases map to TRBD1. The CDR3 is 16 amino acids. Germline assignment: CDR1 MNHEY and CDR2 SMNVEV (reference sequence). With 4 bases clipped from V and 3 bases from J, the junction kept 7 bases outside the gene matches. The CDR3, as DNA: TGTGCCAGCAGTTCTGTGTGGGGACAGGGCTACAATGAGCAGTTCTTC. It translates to CASSSVWGQGYNEQFF.